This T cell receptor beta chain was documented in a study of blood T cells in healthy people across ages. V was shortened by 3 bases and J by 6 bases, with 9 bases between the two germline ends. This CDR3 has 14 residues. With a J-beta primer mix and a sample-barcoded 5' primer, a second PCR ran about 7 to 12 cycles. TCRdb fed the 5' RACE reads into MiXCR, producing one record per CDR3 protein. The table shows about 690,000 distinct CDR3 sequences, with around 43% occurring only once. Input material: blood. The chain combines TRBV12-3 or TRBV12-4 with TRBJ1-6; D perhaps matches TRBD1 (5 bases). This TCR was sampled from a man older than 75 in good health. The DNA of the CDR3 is TGTGCCAGCAGTTTGGAGGGGACTAATTCACCCCTCCACTTT. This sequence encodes CASSLEGTNSPLHF.